Reported below is one T cell receptor beta chain. What it recognizes is unknown. The germline V gene has CDR1 SGHTA and CDR2 FQGNSA. The CDR3 sequence is 15 residues long. V was pared by 2 bases and J by 7 bases, with 17 bases between. The data are from a study of cytomegalovirus exposure and HLA in healthy donors. Overall study context: Genotyping showed roughly 81% of over 350 donors falling in the Caucasian-associated ancestry cluster.

Study-level results: Rarity held for most TCR sequences, but there were some public TCRs that occurred in many donors.

The study ran its PCR with 60 Vbeta and 13 Jbeta primers. In the original analysis: Later work found tens of millions of unique TCR beta chains, with some 11 million shared. Method: immunoSEQ multiplex PCR; TCRdb's copy keeps in-frame clones and lacks some. V and J calls plus clone size are reproduced from that table; the DNA served to infer D and trimming. The repertoire consists of about 160,000 clones, with 75% to 90% occurring once and the leading ten covering over 0.85%. The clonotype comes from a girl aged 2-10 years in good health and CMV-seropositive. V and J are TRBV7-2 and TRBJ1-1; D might be TRBD1 (5 bases). The sample consisted of PBMCs. CDR3 sequence: CASSLYLGAPNEAFF. The CDR3, as DNA: TGTGCCAGCAGCTTATATTTAGGGGCTCCCAATGAAGCTTTCTTT.